Listed here are 29 T cell receptor beta chains from one sample, sequenced in a study of control samples from healthy donors and cancer patients (dated by TCRdb to the early 2020s). To prepare the library, the immunoSEQ multiplex PCR assay was applied. As stored in TCRdb, this immuneACCESS dataset retains in-frame rearrangements with V and J assigned. A fraction of the clones does not appear; measured against another copy, unresolved V genes explain less than half of the discrepancy, and the remainder lacks a known reason. This sample gives 89,000 or so clones in total; around 87% of them show up just once. The ten largest account for more than 15% of the sample. The sample was blood. The receptors stem from a man aged 45-60 years in good health.

In its sample, this clone was seen once. This chain uses TRBV15 with TRBJ2-1, with D hard to call. This CDR3 is 13 amino acids long. V dropped 4 bases and J dropped 4 bases, with 8 bases sitting between them. CDR1 LNHNV and CDR2 YYDKDF come from the germline V gene (reference sequence). In nucleotides, the CDR3 is TGTGCCACCAGCACCCCCGTGTACAATGAGCAGTTCTTC. It is translated as CATSTPVYNEQFF.

This sequence joins TRBV2 and TRBJ2-7; 10 nucleotides match TRBD2. The CDR3 has 16 residues. CDR1 and CDR2 from the germline V gene are SNHLY and FYNNEI. Unmatched junction bases numbered 14, after V lost 6 bases and J lost 6 bases. The CDR3 DNA sequence: TGTGCCAGCAGGCCCCCGACTAGCGGGTCGCGTTTCGAGCAGTACTTC. Translation gives CASRPPTSGSRFEQYF.

The V gene is TRBV19, the J gene TRBJ1-4; D is perhaps TRBD1 (5 bases). The CDR3 contains 14 residues. V was clipped by 4 bases and J by 0 bases, with 6 bases between them. Per the germline V gene, CDR1 is LNHDA and CDR2 is SQIVND (reference sequence). The CDR3 spells CASSRTPTNEKLFF. The DNA of the CDR3 is TGTGCCAGTAGTAGGACACCAACTAATGAAAAACTGTTTTTT.

This clone was observed once. The rearrangement links TRBV27 to TRBJ1-6, with D perhaps TRBD1 (5 bases). CDR3 length: 19 residues. V was pared by 5 bases and J by 0 bases, with 20 bases between. Germline values: CDR1 MNHEY, CDR2 SMNVEV (reference sequence). CDR3 bases: TGTGCCAGCAGTCTCACGGGACTGGCCTCTAGCTCCTATAATTCACCCCTCCACTTT. Protein sequence: CASSLTGLASSSYNSPLHF.

The chain links TRBV28 to TRBJ2-3, with D unresolved. CDR3 size: 14 residues. V lost 7 bases and J 5 bases, leaving 16 bases between the germline ends. CDR1 and CDR2 (germline): MDHEN, SYDVKM. In DNA, the CDR3 is TGTGCCAGCACCAAGAACCTAGTCCGAGATACGCAGTATTTT. Translation gives CASTKNLVRDTQYF.

This sequence joins TRBV24-1 and TRBJ1-2; D is perhaps TRBD1 (6 bases). This CDR3 has 13 amino acids. CDR1 and CDR2 (germline): KGHDR, SFDVKD. Deletions cut 4 bases from V and 5 bases from J, with 10 bases between. CDR3 DNA sequence: TGTGCCACCAGTGACGCAAGGGGGTATGGCTACACCTTC. Its translation: CATSDARGYGYTF.

The V call is TRBV6-5, the J call TRBJ1-6, with unresolved D. In germline, CDR1 is MNHEY, CDR2 SVGAGI. V shed 0 bases and J shed 8 bases, with 2 bases lying between them. The CDR3 loop spans 12 amino acids. CDR3 region: CASSYSHSPLHF. CDR3 sequence (DNA): TGTGCCAGCAGTTACTCCCATTCACCCCTCCACTTT.

The chain joins TRBV7-2 to TRBJ1-5, with a possible D match to TRBD1 (5 bases). The CDR3 loop spans 15 amino acids. Germline CDR1 reads SGHTA; CDR2 reads FQGNSA. Trimming took off 5 bases at V and 5 bases at J, with 16 bases between the two ends. The CDR3 DNA sequence: TGTGCCAGCAGCATCTTCGGGGCTCGGGATCAGCCCCAGCATTTT. Translation gives CASSIFGARDQPQHF.

This chain joins TRBV11-3 and TRBJ2-4; D ambiguous. CDR1 and CDR2 from the germline V gene are SGHNT and YENEEA. The CDR3 is 14 amino acids. V was pared by 2 bases and J by 0 bases, with 5 bases between. CDR3 coding DNA: TGTGCCAGCAGCTTAACCTTAGCCAAAAACATTCAGTACTTC. Protein product: CASSLTLAKNIQYF. Together with reference TRBV11-3 and TRBJ2-4, the CDR3 gives the full variable domain: EAGVVQSPRYKIIEKKQPVAFWCNPISGHNTLYWYLQNLGQGPELLIRYENEEAVDDSQLPKDRFSAERLKGVDSTLKIQPAELGDSAVYLCASSLTLAKNIQYFGAGTRLSVL.

The V gene is TRBV5-1, the J gene TRBJ2-4; 9 nucleotides agree with TRBD1. The ends lost 3 bases at V and 8 bases at J; junction bases unmatched: 9. CDR1 SGHRS and CDR2 YFSETQ come from the germline V gene. This CDR3 has 15 amino acids. DNA for the CDR3: TGCGCCAGCAGCTGGGCAGACAGGGGGACTGACATTCAGTACTTC. Its protein is CASSWADRGTDIQYF. The variable domain in full, completed from reference TRBV5-1 and TRBJ2-4, reads KAGVTQTPRYLIKTRGQQVTLSCSPISGHRSVSWYQQTPGQGLQFLFEYFSETQRNKGNFPGRFSGRQFSNSRSEMNVSTLELGDSALYLCASSWADRGTDIQYFGAGTRLSVL.

The genes are TRBV4-3 and TRBJ2-7; D is possibly TRBD1 (5 bases). The CDR3 runs to 16 residues. The V and J ends lost 0 bases and 4 bases respectively, with 16 bases between them. The germline CDR1 and CDR2 sequences are LGHNA and YSLEER. The CDR3 DNA follows: TGCGCCAGCAGCCAAGATTGGGGCTACTCATTTTACGAGCAGTACTTC. Encoded protein: CASSQDWGYSFYEQYF.

The J gene is TRBJ2-7, the V gene TRBV6-5, with 7 bases that match TRBD1. The V gene's germline CDR1 is MNHEY and CDR2 SVGAGI. The CDR3 has 13 amino acids. V lost 5 bases, J lost 2 bases, and 3 bases stayed unmatched. This CDR3 reads CASSRQGTYEQYV. CDR3 in DNA: TGTGCCAGCAGTCGACAGGGTACCTACGAGCAGTACGTC.

In its sample, this clone was seen a few times. This rearrangement joins TRBV6-6 to TRBJ1-6, with D uncertain. Germline CDR1 and CDR2: MNHNY and SVGAGI (reference sequence). The V end was cut by 7 bases, the J end by 13 bases, with 11 bases between. The CDR3 runs 11 residues. Here the CDR3 reads CASTAVGPLHF. CDR3 sequence (DNA): TGTGCCAGCACCGCTGTAGGGCCCCTCCACTTT.

The rearrangement links TRBV18 to TRBJ1-2, with TRBD1 matching over 7 bases. CDR1 KGHSH and CDR2 LQKENI come from the germline V gene. This CDR3 spans 15 amino acids. V shed 2 bases, J shed 4 bases, and the junction held 7 bases outside the gene matches. For the CDR3, the DNA is TGTGCCAGCTCACCAACAGGGGAAACAAGCTATGGCTACACCTTC. Translated, it gives CASSPTGETSYGYTF.

The genes are TRBV7-6 and TRBJ1-3; unclear D gene. This CDR3 is built from 15 residues. Trimming stripped 5 bases from V and 0 bases from J, with 11 bases between. Germline lookup yields CDR1 SGHVS and CDR2 FNYEAQ. The chain's CDR3 is CASSNGRTSGNTIYF. CDR3 nucleotides: TGTGCCAGCAGCAACGGACGGACCTCTGGAAACACCATATATTTT.

The CDR3 nucleotides read TGTGCCAGCAGCTCGCGCGAAGGGTCCTACGAGCAGTACGTC. It codes for CASSSREGSYEQYV. The V call is TRBV7-2, the J call TRBJ2-7; D is unclear. CDR1 and CDR2 from the germline V gene are SGHTA and FQGNSA. V was cut by 4 bases and J by 1 base, with 11 bases left in between. The CDR3 has 14 amino acids.

The chain has TRBV9 and TRBJ2-1, with 9 bases fitting TRBD1. The CDR3 runs to 15 residues. Germline V lookup: CDR1 SGDLS, CDR2 YYNGEE. Trimming cost V 6 bases and J 4 bases; bases outside gene matches: 8. CDR3 nucleotides: TGTGCCAGCAATCCACAGGGGGCGGGGTACAATGAGCAGTTCTTC. Its translation: CASNPQGAGYNEQFF.

CDR3 loop: CASSRDFSSYNSPLHF. The CDR3 DNA follows: TGTGCCAGCAGTCGGGACTTCAGCTCCTATAATTCACCCCTCCACTTT. This chain connects TRBV27 to TRBJ1-6; D possibly corresponds to TRBD1 (5 bases). The CDR3 covers 16 residues. Germline assignment: CDR1 MNHEY and CDR2 SMNVEV (reference sequence). The V gene lost 5 bases and the J gene lost 0 bases, with 11 bases spanning the gap.

This clone has only a few counts. The CDR3 DNA follows: TGTGCCAGCAGCTTGCGGACGGAAACACTGTTTTTT. It yields the protein CASSLRTETLFF. The chain uses TRBV5-6 and TRBJ2-2; no clear D. This CDR3 spans 12 amino acids. The V gene lost 1 base and the J gene lost 14 bases, with 12 bases spanning the gap. CDR1 and CDR2 (germline): SGHDT, YYEEEE.

This clone has only one observation. This chain uses TRBV18 with TRBJ1-3, with D uncertain. V was shortened by 2 bases and J by 2 bases, with 10 bases between the two germline ends. This CDR3 is built from 15 residues. Germline CDR1 reads KGHSH; CDR2 reads LQKENI. For the CDR3, the DNA is TGTGCCAGCTCACCAAACGCTATAGCTGGAAACACCATATATTTT. It specifies CASSPNAIAGNTIYF.

The chain uses TRBV19 and TRBJ1-3; no reliable D call. V was pared by 6 bases and J by 0 bases, with 12 bases between. CDR1 is LNHDA and CDR2 is SQIVND in the germline V gene (reference sequence). The CDR3 is made up of 15 amino acids. CDR3 residues: CASSWQADSGNTIYF. In DNA, the CDR3 is TGTGCCAGTAGCTGGCAGGCAGACTCTGGAAACACCATATATTTT. Together with reference TRBV19 and TRBJ1-3, the CDR3 gives the full variable domain: DGGITQSPKYLFRKEGQNVTLSCEQNLNHDAMYWYRQDPGQGLRLIYYSQIVNDFQKGDIAEGYSVSREKKESFPLTVTSAQKNPTAFYLCASSWQADSGNTIYFGEGSWLTVV.

The chain recombines TRBV4-3 with TRBJ1-1, with D perhaps matching TRBD1 (6 bases). Deletions cut 0 bases from V and 1 base from J, with 6 bases between. The germline gives CDR1 LGHNA, CDR2 YSLEER. This CDR3 is 14 amino acids long. This CDR3 is CASSQEGANTEAFF. DNA for the CDR3: TGCGCCAGCAGCCAAGAGGGGGCGAACACTGAAGCTTTCTTT.

This chain uses TRBV29-1 with TRBJ2-7, with 8 bases that match TRBD2. The CDR3 has 14 residues. The ends lost 8 bases at V and 6 bases at J; junction bases unmatched: 15. Germline assignment: CDR1 SQVTM and CDR2 ANQGSEA. CDR3: CSTKVGTSSSEQYF. CDR3 bases: TGCAGCACAAAGGTCGGGACTAGTTCGTCCGAGCAGTACTTC.

The rearrangement joins TRBV9 to TRBJ1-1, with 10 bases aligning to TRBD1. The V segment lost 3 bases and the J segment 5 bases; nucleotides outside the gene matches: 1. The CDR3 spans 13 residues. Germline CDR1 SGDLS, CDR2 YYNGEE. For the CDR3, the DNA is TGTGCCAGCAGCGAGGGACAGGGGACTGAAGCTTTCTTT. Encoded protein: CASSEGQGTEAFF. Using reference TRBV9 and TRBJ1-1 for the parts outside the CDR3, the full variable domain is DSGVTQTPKHLITATGQRVTLRCSPRSGDLSVYWYQQSLDQGLQFLIQYYNGEERAKGNILERFSAQQFPDLHSELNLSSLELGDSALYFCASSEGQGTEAFFGQGTRLTVV.

The CDR3 nucleotides read TGTGCCAGCTCACCCTCGGCCCCCCGGGATACGCAGTATTTT. As protein: CASSPSAPRDTQYF. The chain joins TRBV18 to TRBJ2-3; no firm D call. V shed 3 bases and J shed 6 bases, with 13 bases lying between them. Germline loops: CDR1 KGHSH, CDR2 LQKENI. The CDR3 extends over 14 amino acids.

The chain recombines TRBV30 with TRBJ1-2; D is unclear. Germline-derived CDR1 and CDR2 are GTSNPN and SVGIG (reference sequence). The germline V and J ends were trimmed by 2 bases and 6 bases, with 7 bases remaining between them. This CDR3 is 11 amino acids long. The CDR3 sequence is CAWSKGNGYTF. CDR3 sequence (DNA): TGTGCCTGGAGTAAAGGGAATGGCTACACCTTC.

The rearrangement links TRBV10-2 to TRBJ1-2; no firm D call. Germline V gives CDR1 WSHSY, CDR2 SAAADI. CDR3 length: 13 amino acids. V was pared by 5 bases and J by 2 bases, with 9 bases between. The chain's CDR3 is CASSTSENYGYTF. The CDR3, as DNA: TGCGCCAGCAGTACCTCGGAGAACTATGGCTACACCTTC.

The genes are TRBV1 and TRBJ1-1. TRBV1 is assigned pseudogene status. This CDR3 spans 15 amino acids. The DNA for the CDR3 is TGCACCAGCAGCCAAGGGACGGCCCTTGACACTGAAGCTTTCTTT. Its protein product is CTSSQGTALDTEAFF.

This sequence joins TRBV5-1 and TRBJ2-1; D gene uncertain. Between the trimmed V and J ends, which lost 2 bases and 8 bases, there was a span of 8 bases. Per the germline V gene, CDR1 is SGHRS and CDR2 is YFSETQ. The CDR3 extends over 12 amino acids. As DNA, the CDR3 is TGCGCCAGCAGCTTTGCAGAACATGAGCAGTTCTTC. The encoded protein is CASSFAEHEQFF.